This is a list of T cell receptor beta chains from one sample in a study of blood T cell repertoires in COVID-19. Profiled with immunoSEQ multiplex PCR; TCRdb holds only in-frame clones, not every one. The sample has nearly 350,000 clones, less than 90% seen once. Sequenced material: PBMCs or T cells enriched from blood (not recorded which). The source is a woman aged 25 to 39 who had recovered from COVID-19. Both conserved end residues are part of each CDR3. A D gene is named only where the DNA matches it firmly. The listing skips clone size in some rows; elsewhere it reads once, few, many or a size class.

v_gene,d_gene,abundance,j_gene,CDR3nt,CDR3aa
TRBV19,TRBD1,-,TRBJ1-2,TGTGCCAGTAGGTTCCTGGACAGGGACAATGGCTACACCTTC,CASRFLDRDNGYTF
TRBV7-2,-,once,TRBJ1-2,TGTGCCAGCAGCCCCAGGGGTGGCCAATGGTATGGCTACACCTTC,CASSPRGGQWYGYTF
TRBV7-6,-,-,TRBJ2-7,TGTGCCAGCAGCTTAAACAGAAACTACGAGCAGTACTTC,CASSLNRNYEQYF
TRBV2,TRBD2,once,TRBJ2-1,TGTGCCAGCGGGGGGACTACCTCCTACAATGAGCAGTTCTTC,CASGGTTSYNEQFF
TRBV9,TRBD1,-,TRBJ2-7,TGTGCCAGCAGCGTAGGTAGGGACAGATTCTACGAGCAGTACTTC,CASSVGRDRFYEQYF
TRBV9,-,-,TRBJ2-3,TGTGCCAGCAGCGTAGCCCCCCGGGCTCGAAACAGGGAAGTGACAGATACGCAGTATTTT,CASSVAPRARNREVTDTQYF
TRBV24-1,-,-,TRBJ1-2,TGTGCCACCAGTGATGCATCCAGAGACAGCATGCTCTATGGCTACACCTTC,CATSDASRDSMLYGYTF
TRBV5-1,-,-,TRBJ2-2,TGCGCCAGCAGCCTCGGGGGGCTTTCGAACACCGGGGAGCTGTTTTTT,CASSLGGLSNTGELFF
TRBV3-1/TRBV3-2,-,once,TRBJ2-3,TGTGCCAGCAGCCAAGCGATGGCAGTCACAGATACGCAGTATTTT,CASSQAMAVTDTQYF
TRBV7-2,TRBD1,-,TRBJ1-5,TGTGCCAGCACCGTCCAGGCAGGGGGTATTCAGCCCCAGCATTTT,CASTVQAGGIQPQHF
TRBV7-9,-,-,TRBJ1-2,TGTGCCAGCAGCGCAGCCGGGTCAAACTATGGCTACACCTTC,CASSAAGSNYGYTF
TRBV6-5,-,-,TRBJ2-3,TGTGCCAGCAGTTACTCGTGGCAGATTAGCACAGATACGCAGTATTTT,CASSYSWQISTDTQYF
TRBV7-2,-,-,TRBJ1-1,TGTGCCAGCAACCAAGGGGGGAACACTGAAGCTTTCTTT,CASNQGGNTEAFF
TRBV3-1/TRBV3-2,-,-,TRBJ2-7,TGTGCCAGCAGCCATACCGGGACACGGGCTAGGGAGCAGTACTTC,CASSHTGTRAREQYF
TRBV7-6,-,-,TRBJ1-5,TGTGCCAGCAGCTTAGGAGGGCGTCAGCCCCAGCATTTT,CASSLGGRQPQHF
TRBV5-1,-,-,TRBJ1-1,TGCGCCAGCAGCTCACAGCTGAACACTGAAGCTTTCTTT,CASSSQLNTEAFF
TRBV19,TRBD1,-,TRBJ2-2,TGTGCCAGTAGTGCCCGACAGGGGCGAGACACCGGGGAGCTGTTTTTT,CASSARQGRDTGELFF
TRBV27,-,-,TRBJ2-3,TGTGCCTCGGGGATAGATACGCAGTATTTT,CASGIDTQYF
TRBV7-9,-,-,TRBJ1-2,TGTGCCAGCAGCCGCGGGGAGGGCCGATATGGCTACACCTTC,CASSRGEGRYGYTF
TRBV7-9,-,-,TRBJ1-2,TGTGCCAGCAGCTTCGCAGGCAGCTATGGCTACACCTTC,CASSFAGSYGYTF
TRBV6-5,-,-,TRBJ2-7,TGTGTCACATTTGGTGCAGGCAGGAACGAGCAGTACTTC,CVTFGAGRNEQYF
TRBV7-9,TRBD1,-,TRBJ1-3,TGTGCCAGCAGCTCGGACAGGGGGGTGTTCGGAAACACCATATATTTT,CASSSDRGVFGNTIYF
TRBV3-1/TRBV3-2,TRBD2,-,TRBJ2-7,TGTGCCAGCAGCCCCGGGACTAGCCTCGAGCAGTACTTC,CASSPGTSLEQYF
TRBV7-6,TRBD1,-,TRBJ2-7,TGTGCCAGCAGCTCGACAGGGATCTCCTACGAGCAGTACTTC,CASSSTGISYEQYF
TRBV24-1,-,-,TRBJ2-2,TGTGCCACCAGTGACCGACTGCGCACCGGGGAGCTGTTTTTT,CATSDRLRTGELFF
TRBV6-5,-,-,TRBJ1-1,TGTGCCAGCAGTCCTCGGGAGGACATGAACACTGAAGCTTTCTTT,CASSPREDMNTEAFF
TRBV28,TRBD1,-,TRBJ2-3,TGTGCCAGCAGCGACAGGGAGTTCGGCACAGATACGCAGTATTTT,CASSDREFGTDTQYF
TRBV7-9,TRBD2,-,TRBJ2-3,TGTGCCAGCAGCTTAAAGGGATCGGGACTAGTAGTCACAGATACGCAGTATTTT,CASSLKGSGLVVTDTQYF
TRBV27,-,-,TRBJ1-4,TGTGCCAGCAGTTTACTGGGGCAGGGTAATGAAAAACTGTTTTTT,CASSLLGQGNEKLFF
TRBV27,-,once,TRBJ1-5,TGTGCCAGCGCTACCTTCGGGGGTCTTAGCAATCAGCCCCAGCATTTT,CASATFGGLSNQPQHF
TRBV6-6,TRBD2,-,TRBJ2-1,TGTGCCAGCACCCTAACGCGCGGGGGCTCCTACAATGAGCAGTTCTTC,CASTLTRGGSYNEQFF
TRBV2,-,-,TRBJ2-2,TGTGCCAGCACCATGCGGGGTGGGAACACCGGGGAGCTGTTTTTT,CASTMRGGNTGELFF
TRBV5-4,TRBD1,-,TRBJ1-6,TGTGCCAGCAGTTTGACAGGGGGTAATTCACCCCTCCACTTT,CASSLTGGNSPLHF
TRBV11-2,TRBD2,-,TRBJ2-2,TGTGCCAGCAGCTTTACCCGGGGGGCGAACACCGGGGAGCTGTTTTTT,CASSFTRGANTGELFF
TRBV7-7,TRBD2,-,TRBJ2-5,TGTGCCAGCTCCCTCGGGGGGCAAGAGACCCAGTACTTC,CASSLGGQETQYF
TRBV19,TRBD2,-,TRBJ2-3,TGTGCCAGTAGCTCTCGAGCGGGGTCGGATACGCAGTATTTT,CASSSRAGSDTQYF
TRBV5-5,TRBD1,-,TRBJ2-5,TGTGCCAGCACCTACTCCGGGACAGAAGAGACCCAGTACTTC,CASTYSGTEETQYF
TRBV5-8,-,-,TRBJ2-1,TGTGCCAGCAGCTTGGGACGCGGGGTTATCGATGAGCAGTTCTTC,CASSLGRGVIDEQFF
TRBV27,-,-,TRBJ1-1,TGTGCCAGCAGTTTAGGGCCTGGGAGGGCTGAAGCTTTCTTT,CASSLGPGRAEAFF
TRBV6-6,TRBD1,-,TRBJ1-5,TGTGCCAGCAGTGCTCGGGACAGGGGAAGACAGCCCCAGCATTTT,CASSARDRGRQPQHF
TRBV7-8,-,-,TRBJ2-1,TGTGCCAGCAGCTTAGATCTTGCGTGGGAGCAGTTCTTC,CASSLDLAWEQFF
TRBV3-1/TRBV3-2,TRBD2,-,TRBJ2-7,TGTGCCAGCAGCCAAGATATGCCTAGCGGGACCTACGAGCAGTACTTC,CASSQDMPSGTYEQYF
TRBV28,TRBD2,-,TRBJ2-7,TGTGCCAGCAGTCTGGGACTAGCCTACGAGCAGTACTTC,CASSLGLAYEQYF